Below, 9 T cell receptor beta chains from the same sample are listed, as sequenced in a study of metastatic and nonmetastatic thyroid tumors. Prior to thyroid surgery, none of the patients had received any treatment. TCRdb used MiXCR to call clones anew from the PCR reads. The profile shows about 30,000 clones, more than 20% of them singletons. The material sequenced was blood. Receptor source: a female donor with papillary thyroid cancer or a benign thyroid nodule (not recorded which). Some clones in this sample may be carry-over from other donors' samples.

This clone is medium-sized (0.01 to 0.1%) by share. This chain joins TRBV20-1 and TRBJ1-5, with TRBD1 identical over 7 bases. The germline CDR1 and CDR2 sequences are DFQATT and SNEGSKA (reference sequence). V was pared by 5 bases and J by 4 bases, with 5 bases of the junction left unmatched. The CDR3 length is 13 residues. The CDR3 coding sequence is TGCAGTGCTCCGGGACAGCTAAATCAGCCCCAGCATTTT. The encoded protein is CSAPGQLNQPQHF.

The table lists this clone with many counts. The rearrangement uses TRBV5-1 and TRBJ2-3; TRBD1 matches 7 bases. V lost 7 bases, J lost 2 bases, and 10 bases stayed unmatched. In germline, CDR1 is SGHRS, CDR2 YFSETQ. The length of the CDR3 is 15 residues. CDR3 loop: CASASTGANTDTQYF. The DNA for the CDR3 is TGCGCCAGCGCGTCAACAGGGGCCAACACAGATACGCAGTATTTT.

This clone has a count of ten or more. The chain couples TRBV19 to TRBJ2-3; D is unresolved. CDR1 and CDR2 (germline): LNHDA, SQIVND (reference sequence). The CDR3 spans 15 residues. Trimming removed 6 bases from V and 0 bases from J, with 13 bases in between. CDR3 protein: CASSTLEGSTDTQYF. CDR3 sequence (DNA): TGTGCCAGTAGCACACTTGAAGGTAGCACAGATACGCAGTATTTT.

This clone was observed at least ten times. The CDR3 coding sequence is TGTGCCAGCAGCTTCGGTAGTAATGAGCAGTTCTTC. Its protein product is CASSFGSNEQFF. V gene TRBV5-6 combines with J gene TRBJ2-1; D gene uncertain. The CDR3 runs 12 residues. The V end lost 2 bases, the J end lost 7 bases, and 7 bases lay between the germline ends. Germline CDR1 reads SGHDT; CDR2 reads YYEEEE. The full variable domain, completed using reference TRBV5-6 and TRBJ2-1, is DAGVTQSPTHLIKTRGQQVTLRCSPKSGHDTVSWYQQALGQGPQFIFQYYEEEERQRGNFPDRFSGHQFPNYSSELNVNALLLGDSALYLCASSFGSNEQFFGPGTRLTVL.

The V and J genes are TRBV15 and TRBJ1-1; weak D call: TRBD1 (5 bases). The germline V gene has CDR1 LNHNV and CDR2 YYDKDF (reference sequence). V lost 2 bases, J lost 1 base, and 17 bases lay in between. The CDR3 consists of 17 residues. The DNA for the CDR3 is TGTGCCACCAGCAGAAGGAAAGGGGTTTTGAGGAACACTGAAGCTTTCTTT. Its protein is CATSRRKGVLRNTEAFF.

In this sample, this clone turned up many times. Other DNA sequences of this sample code for an identical CDR3. J is TRBJ1-2 and V is TRBV28, with D perhaps TRBD1 (6 bases). This CDR3 region has 14 residues. V lost 5 bases and J 4 bases, leaving 14 bases between the germline ends. CDR1 is MDHEN and CDR2 is SYDVKM in the germline V gene. CDR3: CASSRLGGGYGYTF. The CDR3 nucleotides are TGTGCCAGCAGTCGACTGGGGGGCGGCTATGGCTACACCTTC.

With respect to this clone: A much larger clone lies a single base off, so this may be a read error. The gene calls are TRBV2 and TRBJ1-4; D not resolved. This CDR3 comprises 15 residues. Germline V gene data show CDR1 as SNHLY and CDR2 as FYNNEI. The DNA for the CDR3 is TGTGCCAGCAGTGATCCCCGGTCCGGTAATGAAGAACTGTTTTTT. This sequence encodes CASSDPRSGNEELFF.

J is TRBJ1-4 and V is TRBV7-9; D gene ambiguous. Germline V gene sequence: CDR1 SEHNR, CDR2 FQNEAQ (reference sequence). This CDR3 has 14 residues. The germline V and J ends were trimmed by 7 bases and 7 bases, with 16 bases remaining between them. The CDR3: CASTKDVAVEKLFF. The DNA for the CDR3 is TGTGCCAGCACCAAGGACGTGGCGGTTGAAAAACTGTTTTTT.

This clone was observed at least ten times. The V and J genes are TRBV4-1 and TRBJ2-7, with 9 bases lining up with TRBD1. Trimming took 1 base from V and 2 from J; bases not matched to a gene: 15. Germline V gene lookup returns CDR1 MGHRA and CDR2 YSYEKL. CDR3 size: 19 residues. The CDR3 DNA reads TGCGCCAGCAGCCAAGGGCCCTCGGCGGGACAGGGTTTTGCCTACGAGCAGTACTTC. Protein: CASSQGPSAGQGFAYEQYF.